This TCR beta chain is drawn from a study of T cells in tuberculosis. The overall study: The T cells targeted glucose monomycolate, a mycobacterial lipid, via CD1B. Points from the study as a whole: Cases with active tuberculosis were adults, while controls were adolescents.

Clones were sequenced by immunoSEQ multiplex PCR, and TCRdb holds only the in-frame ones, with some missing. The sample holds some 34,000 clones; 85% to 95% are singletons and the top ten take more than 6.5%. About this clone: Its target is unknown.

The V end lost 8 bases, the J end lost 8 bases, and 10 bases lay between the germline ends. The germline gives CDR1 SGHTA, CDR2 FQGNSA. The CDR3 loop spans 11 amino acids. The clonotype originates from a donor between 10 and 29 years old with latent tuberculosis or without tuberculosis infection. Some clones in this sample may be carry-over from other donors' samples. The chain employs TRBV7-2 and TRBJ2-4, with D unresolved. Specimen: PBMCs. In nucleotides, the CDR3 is TGTGCCAGCGGTCAATTAGACATTCAGTACTTC. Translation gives CASGQLDIQYF.